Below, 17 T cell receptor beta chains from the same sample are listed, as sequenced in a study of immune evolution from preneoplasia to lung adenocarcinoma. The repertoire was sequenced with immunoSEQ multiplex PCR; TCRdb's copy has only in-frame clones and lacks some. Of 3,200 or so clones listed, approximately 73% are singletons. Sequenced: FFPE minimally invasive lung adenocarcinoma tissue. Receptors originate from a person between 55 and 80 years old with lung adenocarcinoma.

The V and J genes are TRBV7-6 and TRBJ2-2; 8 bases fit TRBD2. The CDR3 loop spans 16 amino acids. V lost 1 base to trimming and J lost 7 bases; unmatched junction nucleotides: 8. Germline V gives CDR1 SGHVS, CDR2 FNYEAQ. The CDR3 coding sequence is TGTGCCAGCAGCTTAGTCTCAGCGGGAGCGGACGGGGAGCTGTTTTTT. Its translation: CASSLVSAGADGELFF. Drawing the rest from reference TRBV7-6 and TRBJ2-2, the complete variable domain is GAGVSQSPRYKVTKRGQDVALRCDPISGHVSLYWYRQALGQGPEFLTYFNYEAQQDKSGLPNDRFSAERPEGSISTLTIQRTEQRDSAMYRCASSLVSAGADGELFFGEGSRLTVL.

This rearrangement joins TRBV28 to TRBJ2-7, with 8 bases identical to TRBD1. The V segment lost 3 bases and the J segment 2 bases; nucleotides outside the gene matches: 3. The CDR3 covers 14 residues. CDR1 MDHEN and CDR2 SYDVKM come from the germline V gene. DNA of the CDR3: TGTGCCAGCAGTTTCAGGGGGCCCCCCTACGAGCAGTACTTC. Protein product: CASSFRGPPYEQYF.

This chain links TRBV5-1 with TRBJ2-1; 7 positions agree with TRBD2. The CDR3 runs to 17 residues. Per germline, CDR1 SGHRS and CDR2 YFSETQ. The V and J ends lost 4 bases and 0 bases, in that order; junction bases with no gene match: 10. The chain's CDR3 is CASSPHLGGGSYNEQFF. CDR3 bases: TGCGCCAGCAGCCCTCACCTCGGCGGGGGCTCCTACAATGAGCAGTTCTTC.

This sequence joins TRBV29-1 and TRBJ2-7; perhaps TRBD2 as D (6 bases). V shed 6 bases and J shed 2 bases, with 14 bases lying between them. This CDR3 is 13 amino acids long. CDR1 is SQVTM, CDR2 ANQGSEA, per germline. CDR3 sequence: CSVAKGGPYEQYF. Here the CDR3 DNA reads TGCAGCGTCGCAAAAGGAGGGCCCTACGAGCAGTACTTC.

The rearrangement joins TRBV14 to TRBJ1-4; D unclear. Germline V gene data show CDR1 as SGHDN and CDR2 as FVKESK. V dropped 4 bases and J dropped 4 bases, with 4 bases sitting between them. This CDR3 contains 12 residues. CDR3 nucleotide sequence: TGTGCCAGCAGCCTGATTAATGAAAAACTGTTTTTT. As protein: CASSLINEKLFF. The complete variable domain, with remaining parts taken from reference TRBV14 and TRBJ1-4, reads EAGVTQFPSHSVIEKGQTVTLRCDPISGHDNLYWYRRVMGKEIKFLLHFVKESKQDESGMPNNRFLAERTGGTYSTLKVQPAELEDSGVYFCASSLINEKLFFGSGTQLSVL.

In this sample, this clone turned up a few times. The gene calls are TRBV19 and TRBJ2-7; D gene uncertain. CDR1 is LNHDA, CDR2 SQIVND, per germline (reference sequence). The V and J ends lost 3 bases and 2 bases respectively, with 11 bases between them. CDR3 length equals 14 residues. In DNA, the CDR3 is TGTGCCAGTAGTATCGGTAGCCGCGCCTACGAGCAGTACTTC. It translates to CASSIGSRAYEQYF.

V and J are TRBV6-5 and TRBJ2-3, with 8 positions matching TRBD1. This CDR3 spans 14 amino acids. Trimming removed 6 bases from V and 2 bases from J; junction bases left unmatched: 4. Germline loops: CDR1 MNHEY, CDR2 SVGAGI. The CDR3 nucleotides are TGTGCCAGCAGGTGGACAGGGTACACAGATACGCAGTATTTT. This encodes CASRWTGYTDTQYF.

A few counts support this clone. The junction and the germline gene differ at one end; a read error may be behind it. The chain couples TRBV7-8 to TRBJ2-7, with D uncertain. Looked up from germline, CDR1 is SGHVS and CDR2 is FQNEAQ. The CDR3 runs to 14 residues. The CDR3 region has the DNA TGTGCCAGCGGCTTGTCGCTCGTCACCTACGAGCAGTACTTC. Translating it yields CASGLSLVTYEQYF.

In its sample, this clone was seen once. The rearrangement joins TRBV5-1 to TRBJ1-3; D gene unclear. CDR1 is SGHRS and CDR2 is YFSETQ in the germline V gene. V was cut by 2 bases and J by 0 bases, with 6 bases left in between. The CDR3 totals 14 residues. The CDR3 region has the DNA TGCGCCAGCAGCTTAAGAGGCTCTGGAAACACCATATATTTT. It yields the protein CASSLRGSGNTIYF.

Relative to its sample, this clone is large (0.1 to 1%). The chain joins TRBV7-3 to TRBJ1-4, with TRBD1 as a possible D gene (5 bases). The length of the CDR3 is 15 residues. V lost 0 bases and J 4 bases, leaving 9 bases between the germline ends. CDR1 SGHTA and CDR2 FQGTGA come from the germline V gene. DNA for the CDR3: TGTGCCAGCAGCTTAACGAGGGACGGTAATGAAAAACTGTTTTTT. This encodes CASSLTRDGNEKLFF.

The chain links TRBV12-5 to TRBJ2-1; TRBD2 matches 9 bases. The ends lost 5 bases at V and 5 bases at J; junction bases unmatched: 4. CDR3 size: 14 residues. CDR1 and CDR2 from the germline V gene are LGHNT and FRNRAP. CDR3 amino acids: CASGPAGGNNEQFF. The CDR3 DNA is TGTGCTAGTGGTCCCGCGGGAGGGAACAATGAGCAGTTCTTC.

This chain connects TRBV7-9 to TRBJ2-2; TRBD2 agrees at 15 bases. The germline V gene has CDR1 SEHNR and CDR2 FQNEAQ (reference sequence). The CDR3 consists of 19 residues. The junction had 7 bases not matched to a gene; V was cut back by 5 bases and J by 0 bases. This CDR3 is CASSPGTSGRTPNTGELFF. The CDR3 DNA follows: TGTGCCAGCAGCCCAGGGACTAGCGGGAGGACTCCGAACACCGGGGAGCTGTTTTTT.

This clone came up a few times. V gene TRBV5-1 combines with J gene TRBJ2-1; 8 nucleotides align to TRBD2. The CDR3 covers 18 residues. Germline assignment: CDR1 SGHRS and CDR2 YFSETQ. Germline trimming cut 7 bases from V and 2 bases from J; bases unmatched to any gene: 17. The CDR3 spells CASELGLLAGITYNEQFF. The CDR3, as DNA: TGCGCCAGCGAGCTTGGTCTGCTAGCGGGCATTACCTACAATGAGCAGTTCTTC.

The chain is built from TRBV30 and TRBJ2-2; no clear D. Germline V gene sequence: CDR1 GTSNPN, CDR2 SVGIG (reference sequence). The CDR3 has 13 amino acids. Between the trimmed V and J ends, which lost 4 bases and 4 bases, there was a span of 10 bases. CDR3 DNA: TGTGCCTGGACTCCTAGGTCCACCGGGGAGCTGTTTTTT. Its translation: CAWTPRSTGELFF.

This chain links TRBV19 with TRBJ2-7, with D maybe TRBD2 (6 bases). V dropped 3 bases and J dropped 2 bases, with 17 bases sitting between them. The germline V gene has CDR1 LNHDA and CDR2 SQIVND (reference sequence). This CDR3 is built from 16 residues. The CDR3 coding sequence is TGTGCCAGTAGTATGGTTTCTGCGGGACGGCCCTACGAGCAGTACTTC. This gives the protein CASSMVSAGRPYEQYF.

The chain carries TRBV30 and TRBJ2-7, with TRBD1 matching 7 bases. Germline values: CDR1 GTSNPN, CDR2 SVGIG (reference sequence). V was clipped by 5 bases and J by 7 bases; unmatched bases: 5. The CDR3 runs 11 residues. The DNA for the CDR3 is TGTGCCTGGCAAACAGGGGTAGAGCAGTACTTC. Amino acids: CAWQTGVEQYF.

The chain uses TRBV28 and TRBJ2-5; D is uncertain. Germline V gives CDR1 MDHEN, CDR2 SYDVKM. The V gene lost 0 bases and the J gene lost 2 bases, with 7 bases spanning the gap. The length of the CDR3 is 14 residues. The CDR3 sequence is CASSLWGKQETQYF. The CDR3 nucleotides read TGTGCCAGCAGTTTATGGGGCAAGCAAGAGACCCAGTACTTC.